These 19 T cell receptor beta chains originate from one sample sequenced in a study of cytomegalovirus exposure and HLA in healthy donors. Assay: immunoSEQ multiplex PCR; the TCRdb copy retains only in-frame clones and omits some. The sample holds under 150,000 clones, about 87% seen once. Sequenced: PBMCs. The receptors come from a young man in good health and CMV-seropositive.

In DNA form, the CDR3 reads TGTGCCAGCAGCCTTACCCCTAGCGGGAGAGCAAATGAGCAGTTCTTC. Protein product: CASSLTPSGRANEQFF. The chain couples TRBV7-3 to TRBJ2-1, with 10 bases lining up with TRBD2. CDR3 length: 16 residues. The germline CDR1 and CDR2 sequences are SGHTA and FQGTGA. The J segment lost 7 bases and the V segment lost 5 bases, leaving 11 bases of the junction unmatched.

The chain couples TRBV15 to TRBJ2-7; 15 bases are shared with TRBD2. Looked up from germline, CDR1 is LNHNV and CDR2 is YYDKDF (reference sequence). Trimming at V came to 5 bases and at J to 6 bases, leaving 5 bases not matched to a gene. This CDR3 spans 15 amino acids. CDR3 DNA sequence: TGTGCCACCAGCGGACTAGCGGGAGGGCCCGGCGAGCAGTACTTC. Translated, it gives CATSGLAGGPGEQYF.

This chain connects TRBV9 to TRBJ2-1, with 10 positions matching TRBD2. Trimming at V came to 3 bases and at J to 4 bases, leaving 7 bases not matched to a gene. This CDR3 spans 16 amino acids. Germline CDR1 and CDR2: SGDLS and YYNGEE. CDR3 sequence: CASSAILAGTYNEQFF. In DNA form, the CDR3 reads TGTGCCAGCAGCGCAATACTAGCGGGGACTTACAATGAGCAGTTCTTC.

This chain links TRBV28 with TRBJ2-7; 12 nucleotides match TRBD2. The CDR3 consists of 20 residues. The germline CDR1 and CDR2 sequences are MDHEN and SYDVKM. V was pared by 4 bases and J by 2 bases, with 18 bases of the junction left unmatched. The CDR3 coding sequence is TGTGCCAGCAGTTACACCCCGGGGCTAGCGGGAGGGATAGGAACCTACGAGCAGTACTTC. Translated, it gives CASSYTPGLAGGIGTYEQYF.

The chain joins TRBV5-1 to TRBJ2-7; 7 nucleotides match TRBD1. Germline trimming cut 4 bases from V and 6 bases from J; bases unmatched to any gene: 10. There are 14 residues in the CDR3. The germline V gene encodes CDR1 SGHRS and CDR2 YFSETQ. The CDR3 loop is CASSAGQVIAEQYF. The DNA for the CDR3 is TGCGCCAGCAGCGCCGGACAGGTGATCGCCGAGCAGTACTTC.

V is TRBV12-5 and J is TRBJ1-4; 7 bases fit TRBD1. Germline values: CDR1 LGHNT, CDR2 FRNRAP. The V segment lost 6 bases and the J segment 2 bases; nucleotides outside the gene matches: 3. This CDR3 is 14 amino acids long. In nucleotides, the CDR3 is TGTGCTAGTGGATTAGGGGGCACTAATGAAAAACTGTTTTTT. Protein sequence: CASGLGGTNEKLFF.

Here the CDR3 reads CASSLTYPGGGSYNEQFF. In DNA, the CDR3 is TGTGCCAGCAGTCTCACTTACCCAGGGGGCGGCTCCTACAATGAGCAGTTCTTC. The genes are TRBV27 and TRBJ2-1; 8 bases are a match to TRBD1. The CDR3 extends over 18 amino acids. Per the germline V gene, CDR1 is MNHEY and CDR2 is SMNVEV (reference sequence). The V segment lost 5 bases and the J segment 0 bases; nucleotides outside the gene matches: 12.

V gene TRBV6-1 combines with J gene TRBJ2-7; TRBD1 matches at 10 bases. The junction had 6 bases not matched to a gene; V was cut back by 8 bases and J by 2 bases. This CDR3 is 14 amino acids long. Germline CDR1 is MNHNS and CDR2 is SASEGT. Written as DNA, the CDR3 is TGTGCCAGCCAACCCGGGACAGGGGCCTACGAGCAGTACTTC. Amino acids: CASQPGTGAYEQYF.

The chain employs TRBV2 and TRBJ2-7, with D tentatively TRBD2 (5 bases). Between the trimmed V and J ends, which lost 6 bases and 6 bases, there was a span of 18 bases. Germline V gives CDR1 SNHLY, CDR2 FYNNEI. CDR3 length: 14 residues. CDR3 in amino acids: CASSRLASEVEQYF. DNA of the CDR3: TGTGCCAGCAGCCGTCTAGCTTCCGAGGTCGAGCAGTACTTC.

This chain links TRBV18 with TRBJ2-2; D might be TRBD2 (5 bases). The CDR3 runs 15 residues. Trimming stripped 2 bases from V and 4 bases from J, with 11 bases between. Germline CDR1 reads KGHSH; CDR2 reads LQKENI. The DNA for the CDR3 is TGTGCCAGCTCACCAGGGAGCGCGGCCACCGGGGAGCTGTTTTTT. This translates into CASSPGSAATGELFF. Supplemented by reference TRBV18 and TRBJ2-2, the full variable domain reads NAGVMQNPRHLVRRRGQEARLRCSPMKGHSHVYWYRQLPEEGLKFMVYLQKENIIDESGMPKERFSAEFPKEGPSILRIQQVVRGDSAAYFCASSPGSAATGELFFGEGSRLTVL.

The rearrangement uses TRBV6-5 and TRBJ2-3; 7 bases map to TRBD1. After removal of 2 bases from V and 1 base from J, the junction contained 0 bases not matched to a gene. The CDR3 extends over 14 amino acids. Germline CDR1 MNHEY, CDR2 SVGAGI. The CDR3 DNA sequence: TGTGCCAGCAGTTACGACAGGGGCACAGATACGCAGTATTTT. Its protein is CASSYDRGTDTQYF.

V usage is TRBV27 and J usage is TRBJ1-1; the D gene is possibly TRBD1 (6 bases). This CDR3 is 12 amino acids long. V lost 6 bases to trimming and J lost 7 bases, with 12 bases between them. Looked up from germline, CDR1 is MNHEY and CDR2 is SMNVEV (reference sequence). The CDR3 loop is CASREGGVEAFF. The CDR3 bases are TGTGCCAGCAGAGAGGGGGGGGTTGAAGCTTTCTTT.

The chain combines TRBV5-6 with TRBJ1-4, with D possibly matching TRBD1 (5 bases). V gave up 4 bases and J gave up 0 bases, with 7 bases separating them. This CDR3 contains 14 residues. From germline, CDR1 is SGHDT and CDR2 YYEEEE. The chain's CDR3 is CASSRGATNEKLFF. CDR3 sequence (DNA): TGTGCCAGCAGCCGGGGGGCAACTAATGAAAAACTGTTTTTT.

This sequence joins TRBV29-1 and TRBJ1-3; D unresolved. Germline values: CDR1 SQVTM, CDR2 ANQGSEA. The ends were cut back, 4 bases at V and 0 bases at J, with 7 bases in the middle. The CDR3 runs to 13 residues. The CDR3 region is CSVAHRSGNTIYF. The CDR3 coding sequence is TGCAGCGTTGCACATCGCTCTGGAAACACCATATATTTT.

The chain is built from TRBV29-1 and TRBJ2-1; a weak D match, TRBD2 (6 bases). V lost 3 bases, J lost 2 bases, and 14 bases lay in between. This CDR3 spans 15 amino acids. The V gene's germline CDR1 is SQVTM and CDR2 ANQGSEA. The CDR3, as DNA: TGCAGCGTTGATCGGCGGGAAATTCCCTACAATGAGCAGTTCTTC. This gives the protein CSVDRREIPYNEQFF.

This clone has only one observation. The chain recombines TRBV30 with TRBJ1-5; perhaps TRBD1 as D (6 bases). Germline V lookup: CDR1 GTSNPN, CDR2 SVGIG (reference sequence). V gave up 2 bases and J gave up 2 bases, with 13 bases separating them. This CDR3 spans 15 amino acids. DNA for the CDR3: TGTGCCTGGAGTAGGGGGGGGACGGGCAATCAGCCCCAGCATTTT. This encodes CAWSRGGTGNQPQHF.

The chain employs TRBV18 and TRBJ1-2; 11 bases align to TRBD1. The germline V gene encodes CDR1 KGHSH and CDR2 LQKENI. The J segment lost 8 bases and the V segment lost 0 bases, leaving 5 bases of the junction unmatched. The CDR3 is 15 residues long. This CDR3 reads CASSPPGTGGRGYTF. Written as DNA, the CDR3 is TGTGCCAGCTCACCACCCGGGACAGGGGGACGCGGCTACACCTTC.

V and J are TRBV19 and TRBJ1-6; D gene ambiguous. CDR1 is LNHDA, CDR2 SQIVND, per germline (reference sequence). The CDR3 length is 15 residues. V lost 6 bases, J lost 3 bases, and 12 bases lay in between. The CDR3 bases are TGTGCCAGTAGCGATACAGCCAACTATAATTCACCCCTCCACTTT. Protein: CASSDTANYNSPLHF. The whole variable domain, filled in from reference TRBV19 and TRBJ1-6, reads DGGITQSPKYLFRKEGQNVTLSCEQNLNHDAMYWYRQDPGQGLRLIYYSQIVNDFQKGDIAEGYSVSREKKESFPLTVTSAQKNPTAFYLCASSDTANYNSPLHFGNGTRLTVT.

The CDR3 DNA follows: TGTGCCAGCTCACCGCTGAGTAGCGGCAGCCTGAACACTGAAGCTTTCTTT. This codes for CASSPLSSGSLNTEAFF. This rearrangement joins TRBV18 to TRBJ1-1; no clear D gene. This CDR3 has 17 amino acids. Trimming took 3 bases from V and 0 from J, leaving 17 bases between them. From germline, CDR1 is KGHSH and CDR2 LQKENI.